Listed here are 19 T cell receptor beta chains from one sample, sequenced in a study of tumor-infiltrating lymphocytes in primary liver carcinoma. Extraction also yielded germline DNA, while blood RNA was obtained from unsorted whole blood. Starting from approximately 470 ng of total RNA, TCR beta cDNA was produced with a primer in the constant region. Libraries covering TCR beta were generated through three nested multiplex PCR rounds (using a slightly modified ARM-PCR). The study ran its first two PCR rounds for roughly 10 cycles each, using TRBV1-TRBV30 forward primers and a C-beta reverse primer. TCRdb redid the calling of the multiplex PCR reads with MiXCR, one entry per CDR3 protein. The sample lists some 180,000 distinct CDR3 sequences; roughly 60% were seen once. Source material: peripheral blood. Source of these receptors: a man between 40 and 49 years old with primary liver carcinoma and hepatitis B virus infection.

This clonotype has only a few counts. The CDR3 region is CASSQDSGLGNTQYF. The CDR3 DNA reads TGCGCCAGCAGCCAAGATTCGGGGTTGGGGAATACGCAGTATTTT. The chain joins TRBV4-1 to TRBJ2-3; a possible D gene is TRBD2 (5 bases). Germline V gives CDR1 MGHRA, CDR2 YSYEKL. Trimming stripped 0 bases from V and 7 bases from J, with 14 bases between. The CDR3 is 15 amino acids.

The J gene is TRBJ2-1, the V gene TRBV6-2 or TRBV6-3; the match to TRBD2 covers 7 bases. CDR1 MNHEY and CDR2 SVGEGT come from the germline V gene. V gave up 8 bases and J gave up 5 bases; unmatched junction bases: 12. The length of the CDR3 is 15 residues. CDR3 protein: CASGRKAGPHNEQFF. The CDR3 coding sequence is TGTGCCAGCGGTCGGAAAGCGGGACCTCACAATGAGCAGTTCTTC.

CDR3 in amino acids: CATKKQDSTDTQYF. CDR3 sequence (DNA): TGCGCCACCAAAAAGCAGGATAGCACAGATACGCAGTATTTT. The genes are TRBV4-1 and TRBJ2-3; D gene ambiguous. The CDR3 is made up of 14 amino acids. Trimming cost V 10 bases and J 0 bases, with 14 bases left between them. Germline V gene data show CDR1 as MGHRA and CDR2 as YSYEKL.

J is TRBJ2-7 and V is TRBV6-5; D may be TRBD2 (5 bases). Trimming shortened V by 0 bases and J by 6 bases, and 15 bases separated the two germline ends. The CDR3 is 15 residues long. CDR1 and CDR2 (germline): MNHEY, SVGAGI. CDR3 nucleotide sequence: TGTGCCAGCAGTTACTCTACTTCTAGCAGCGGCGAGCAGTACTTC. Protein sequence: CASSYSTSSSGEQYF.

V usage is TRBV5-4 and J usage is TRBJ2-7, with 9 bases that match TRBD2. Germline loops: CDR1 SGHNT, CDR2 YYREEE (reference sequence). The CDR3 runs to 15 residues. The V and J ends lost 2 bases and 3 bases, in that order; junction bases with no gene match: 6. As DNA, the CDR3 is TGTGCCAGCAGCTTTGCGACTAGCGGTGTCTACGAGCAGTACTTC. Translating gives CASSFATSGVYEQYF.

Details on this clonotype: A read error is likely, as this CDR3 ends without the conserved phenylalanine or tryptophan. The gene calls are TRBV28 and TRBJ2-5, with D maybe TRBD2 (5 bases). V lost 6 bases, J lost 7 bases, and 9 bases lay in between. Germline V lookup: CDR1 MDHEN, CDR2 SYDVKM. The length of the CDR3 is 11 residues. CDR3 residues: CASRLEGTQYY. DNA of the CDR3: TGTGCCAGCAGACTCGAGGGGACCCAGTACTAC.

The chain links TRBV25-1 to TRBJ1-2; D gene unclear. The CDR3 runs 12 residues. CDR1 and CDR2 (germline): MGHDK, SYGVNS. Trimming cost V 6 bases and J 8 bases, with 13 bases left between them. The DNA for the CDR3 is TGTGCCAGCAGATCCCTTGGTTGGGGCTACACCTTC. Translating it yields CASRSLGWGYTF.

In regard to this clonotype: One junction end does not reproduce the germline sequence, and a read error may be involved. This chain uses TRBV6-6 with TRBJ1-1, with D perhaps matching TRBD1 (6 bases). The V gene's germline CDR1 is MNHNY and CDR2 SVGAGI (reference sequence). This CDR3 has 16 residues. CDR3 region: CASSYEAKGVSTEAYF. The CDR3 bases are TGTGCCAGCAGTTACGAGGCCAAGGGGGTCAGCACTGAAGCTTACTTT.

This clonotype was seen a few times. This rearrangement joins TRBV29-1 to TRBJ2-1; 10 nucleotides match TRBD2. Germline CDR1 reads SQVTM; CDR2 reads ANQGSEA. The CDR3 is made up of 16 amino acids. V was clipped by 3 bases and J by 9 bases; unmatched bases: 14. The CDR3 DNA sequence: TGCAGCGTTGACCCACCAGCGGGAGGGCCCTCTGGTGAGCAGTTCTTC. Amino acids: CSVDPPAGGPSGEQFF.

On this clonotype: Germline and junction disagree at one end, which may indicate a read error. The chain is built from TRBV14 and TRBJ2-1; D may be TRBD1 or TRBD2 (6 bases each). Germline CDR1 is SGHDN and CDR2 is FVKESK. The length of the CDR3 is 16 residues. This CDR3 reads CASSRQVLPGGPDQSF. The CDR3, as DNA: TGTGCCAGCAGCCGCCAGGTCCTCCCCGGGGGCCCGGACCAGTCCTTC. The full variable domain, its missing parts supplied by reference TRBV14 and TRBJ2-1, is EAGVTQFPSHSVIEKGQTVTLRCDPISGHDNLYWYRRVMGKEIKFLLHFVKESKQDESGMPNNRFLAERTGGTYSTLKVQPAELEDSGVYFCASSRQVLPGGPDQSFGPGTRLTVL.

This clonotype rates as medium-sized. The rearrangement links TRBV11-2 to TRBJ2-1; no clear D gene. Germline V gene data show CDR1 as SGHAT and CDR2 as FQNNGV. The CDR3 sequence is 14 residues long. Trimming cost V 4 bases and J 6 bases, with 13 bases left between them. CDR3 region: CASSSMLGSNEQFF. In nucleotides, the CDR3 is TGTGCCAGCAGCTCGATGCTAGGAAGCAATGAGCAGTTCTTC.

Comments on this clonotype: This likely comes from a read error, as the CDR3 has no conserved phenylalanine or tryptophan at its end. The V and J genes are TRBV11-2 and TRBJ2-1; D is undetermined. Germline V gene sequence: CDR1 SGHAT, CDR2 FQNNGV. The CDR3 is 13 amino acids. The CDR3 nucleotides are TGTGCCAGCAACTTAGTAAACGGGAATGAGCAGTTCTCC. Amino acids: CASNLVNGNEQFS.

V is TRBV19 and J is TRBJ2-2; D perhaps matches TRBD1 (6 bases). The CDR3 consists of 17 residues. V was cut by 1 base and J by 4 bases, with 16 bases left in between. In germline, CDR1 is LNHDA, CDR2 SQIVND (reference sequence). The CDR3 DNA reads as TGTGCCAGTAGTATAGCTGCCCAGGGGAGTGGCACCGGGGAGCTGTTTTTT. Protein product: CASSIAAQGSGTGELFF.

Regarding this clonotype: Since a much larger clone is just one base distant, this may be a read error. The chain is built from TRBV11-2 and TRBJ2-2, with 8 bases lining up with TRBD2. Germline V gene sequence: CDR1 SGHAT, CDR2 FQNNGV. The CDR3 totals 15 residues. CDR3 residues: CASSATLAAGGELVF. The CDR3 DNA sequence: TGTGCCAGCAGCGCGACACTAGCGGCCGGCGGGGAGCTGGTTTTT.

The CDR3 DNA reads as TGCGCCAGCAGCCAATCCGGATGGGGGGACTATGGCTACACCTTC. It translates to CASSQSGWGDYGYTF. The V gene is TRBV4-1, the J gene TRBJ1-2; D possibly corresponds to TRBD1 (5 bases). The germline V gene has CDR1 MGHRA and CDR2 YSYEKL. Trimming took off 2 bases at V and 3 bases at J, with 13 bases between the two ends. The CDR3 loop spans 15 amino acids.

Regarding this clonotype: A much larger clone sits a single nucleotide away, making a read error possible. As DNA, the CDR3 is TGTGCCAGCAGCTTAGAGGAGGGAACAAGCTATGATTCACCCCTCCACTTT. This sequence encodes CASSLEEGTSYDSPLHF. V gene TRBV11-2 combines with J gene TRBJ1-6; D not resolved. The CDR3 is 17 amino acids. The germline V gene encodes CDR1 SGHAT and CDR2 FQNNGV.

This clonotype was seen a few times. This chain joins TRBV29-1 and TRBJ1-2, with 10 bases identical to TRBD1. J lost 8 bases, V lost 6 bases, and 6 bases had no gene match. Germline loops: CDR1 SQVTM, CDR2 ANQGSEA. The CDR3 runs to 12 residues. The CDR3 DNA reads TGCAGCGTATGGGGACAGGGGCGAGGCTACACCTTC. Protein product: CSVWGQGRGYTF. The whole variable domain, remainder taken from reference TRBV29-1 and TRBJ1-2, is SAVISQKPSRDICQRGTSLTIQCQVDSQVTMMFWYRQQPGQSLTLIATANQGSEATYESGFVIDKFPISRPNLTFSTLTVSNMSPEDSSIYLCSVWGQGRGYTFGSGTRLTVV.

A remark on this clonotype: One base away lies a much larger clone, so this may be a sequencing read error. This chain connects TRBV11-2 to TRBJ2-5; perhaps TRBD1 as D (6 bases). V was shortened by 7 bases and J by 5 bases, with 20 bases between the two germline ends. The CDR3 is 15 residues long. Germline loops: CDR1 SGHAT, CDR2 FQNNGV. This CDR3 reads CASTLVGHTTETQYF. Written as DNA, the CDR3 is TGTGCCAGCACACTAGTGGGACATACGACCGAGACCCAGTACTTC.

The V gene is TRBV6-5, the J gene TRBJ2-7; 10 nucleotides agree with TRBD2. The trim removed 11 bases at V and 2 bases at J, leaving 12 bases unmatched. From germline, CDR1 is MNHEY and CDR2 SVGAGI. The CDR3 is 15 residues long. The CDR3 DNA reads TGTGCCGGCAACGGTTCCGGGACTAGCGCCTACGAGCAGTACTTC. Translating gives CAGNGSGTSAYEQYF.